Listed below are T cell receptor beta chains from one sample, sequenced in a study of blood T cell repertoires in COVID-19. The data were produced by immunoSEQ multiplex PCR, yet TCRdb's version contains in-frame clones alone and is incomplete. Here the sample spans under 400,000 clones, over 75% being singletons. The source material was PBMCs or T cells enriched from blood (not recorded which). The receptor source for this set is a man aged 35-49 years in a cohort exposed to, infected with or recovered from COVID-19 (not recorded which). CDR3s include the opening cysteine and the closing phenylalanine or tryptophan. Fields, in order: CDR3 protein, V gene, clone size, J gene. A row's size may be missing; if present it is once, few, many or a size class.

CASSHQGYEQYF,TRBV7-6,.,TRBJ2-7
CASRPSGRARTDTQYF,TRBV28,.,TRBJ2-3
CASTVSPAGGHDEQFF,TRBV27,.,TRBJ2-1
CASSLEGTSGGKQFF,TRBV11-3,few,TRBJ2-1
CASSPMVGSYGYTF,TRBV3-1/TRBV3-2,.,TRBJ1-2
CASSPRTGLNTEAFF,TRBV3-1/TRBV3-2,.,TRBJ1-1
CASSPPPSRGTYEQYF,TRBV27,.,TRBJ2-7
CASSLPGGSEGHTEAFF,TRBV28,few,TRBJ1-1
CASSVRGGQGTNIQYF,TRBV2,.,TRBJ2-4
CATYSSGANEQFF,TRBV15,.,TRBJ2-1
CSAPTGGGYTF,TRBV20-1,.,TRBJ1-2
CASSLRGGTGNPGNTIYF,TRBV7-6,.,TRBJ1-3
CASSALTSGNTGELFF,TRBV5-1,.,TRBJ2-2
CASSPPLGQVIQYF,TRBV19,.,TRBJ2-4
CASRGPSGLGAYNEQFF,TRBV7-2,.,TRBJ2-1
CASSQGRQGGFEKLFF,TRBV4-1,.,TRBJ1-4
CASSLTGNSPLHF,TRBV13,.,TRBJ1-6
CASSYVSDTQYF,TRBV6-5,.,TRBJ2-3
CASSVGLALDEQFF,TRBV9,once,TRBJ2-1
CASSKNSGLSSLRYF,TRBV21-1,.,TRBJ2-7
CASSRVTGTGTHEQYF,TRBV19,.,TRBJ2-7
CASSPPGWNYGYTF,TRBV19,.,TRBJ1-2
CASSQDRPGGGYTF,TRBV14,.,TRBJ1-2
CASSQVSGRVDNEQFF,TRBV7-3,few,TRBJ2-1
CASSLAGTYEKLFF,TRBV7-2,.,TRBJ1-4
CASSGVGGGFQPQHF,TRBV2,.,TRBJ1-5
CASSLGADRTYGYTF,TRBV5-1,.,TRBJ1-2
CASSGDSYGSSPLHF,TRBV6-1,.,TRBJ1-6
CASTGTSGSARETQYF,TRBV2,.,TRBJ2-5
CASSFVGRDNTGELFF,TRBV7-8,.,TRBJ2-2
CASSEGGGDTQYF,TRBV10-1,.,TRBJ2-3
CASSLWESNYGYTF,TRBV7-2,.,TRBJ1-2
CAQLTVADTQYF,TRBV30,.,TRBJ2-3
CASSLGGQRLPMREQYF,TRBV7-9,.,TRBJ2-7
CASSEGGGIGNTIYF,TRBV25-1,few,TRBJ1-3
CASRREREGQYEQYF,TRBV6-5,.,TRBJ2-7
CASSYSSKGDYGYTF,TRBV6-5,.,TRBJ1-2
CASSPGTGLLKGTTGELFF,TRBV7-6,.,TRBJ2-2
CASSTLGLVTSTDTQYF,TRBV4-1,.,TRBJ2-3
CASSLGAGGPNEQFF,TRBV28,.,TRBJ2-1
CSVLAGDSYNEQFF,TRBV29-1,.,TRBJ2-1
CASILPGLAGGVEQFF,TRBV5-4,.,TRBJ2-1
CASSMGQHTGELFF,TRBV19,once,TRBJ2-2
CASSPQGSFNTEAFF,TRBV18,few,TRBJ1-1
CSAATDTEAFF,TRBV20-1,.,TRBJ1-1
CASSFRAGNTDTQYF,TRBV7-9,.,TRBJ2-3
CASSETLAGAREQYF,TRBV6-4,.,TRBJ2-7
CSVERTGVGYTF,TRBV29-1,once,TRBJ1-2
CASGTSGRKTDTQYF,TRBV19,.,TRBJ2-3
CASSPRTGGYEQYF,TRBV11-2,.,TRBJ2-7
CASSLVRDSEAFF,TRBV28,few,TRBJ1-1
CASSRTGGYEQYF,TRBV28,.,TRBJ2-7
CASSSSASGRAELLHHTQYF,TRBV19,.,TRBJ2-3
CASGLPSPGVAGGPVFVTGELFF,TRBV12-5,.,TRBJ2-2
CASSQMRSGNTIYF,TRBV11-2,once,TRBJ1-3
CASSEYGGTANSPLHF,TRBV6-1,.,TRBJ1-6
CASSQVGQGWEKLFF,TRBV4-1,few,TRBJ1-4